This TCR beta chain was identified in a study of siplizumab effects on memory and regulatory T cells. Study-level findings and limits: Confirmation that proliferating Tregs from siplizumab cultures had suppressive function was not obtained. Roughly 80-96% of proliferating clones (CD4+ or CD8+) could not be assigned a naive or memory phenotype.

A note on this clone: Its antigen is unidentified.

The CDR3 totals 16 residues. Germline assignment: CDR1 SGHNT and CDR2 YYREEE (reference sequence). The ends lost 1 base at V and 2 bases at J; junction bases unmatched: 7. Some clones are missing from TCRdb's copy, which holds only in-frame ones; the method was immunoSEQ multiplex PCR. The sample lists 600 or so clones, 62% occurring once. It was at 37°C and for roughly six days that the mixed lymphocyte reaction cells were cocultured. The sequenced sample consisted of CFSE-low (dividing) CD4+ T cells sorted from an allogeneic mixed lymphocyte reaction. The V call is TRBV5-4, the J call TRBJ2-5; TRBD2 matches at 8 bases. This TCR derives from a human donor in good health; the cells came from an allogeneic mixed lymphocyte reaction. CDR3 DNA sequence: TGTGCCAGCAGCTTGAGCGCTAGCGGGCCACAAGAGACCCAGTACTTC. Its translation: CASSLSASGPQETQYF. The whole variable domain, filled in from reference TRBV5-4 and TRBJ2-5, reads ETGVTQSPTHLIKTRGQQVTLRCSSQSGHNTVSWYQQALGQGPQFIFQYYREEENGRGNFPPRFSGLQFPNYSSELNVNALELDDSALYLCASSLSASGPQETQYFGPGTRLLVL.